This TCR beta chain was sequenced in a study of T cell repertoires in cytomegalovirus infection. In regard to this clonotype: Its specificity is unknown.

TCRdb analysed the reads with MiXCR anew, one entry per CDR3 protein. Among roughly 500,000 distinct CDR3 sequences listed, 30% to 40% were seen once. This CDR3 spans 15 amino acids. V was trimmed by 6 bases and J by 5 bases, leaving 17 bases between them. Germline V CDR1 and CDR2: MNHEY, SVGEGT. Study results and limitations: Summed frequency of public TCR beta families distinguished CMV carriers with the relevant HLA.

The receptor was derived from a human donor in good health (CMV status not recorded). Some clones in this sample may be carry-over from other donors' samples. This specimen was cultured PBMCs, taken from culture after CMV antigen stimulation. The rearrangement uses TRBV6-2 or TRBV6-3 and TRBJ2-1; the D gene is possibly TRBD1 (5 bases). CDR3 DNA: TGTGCCAGCAGCCCCGGATGGGGCCCTAACAATGAGCAGTTCTTC. Translated, it gives CASSPGWGPNNEQFF.